What follows is one T cell receptor (beta chain) and its context. This sample was taken from a study of T-cell memory formation after mild COVID-19. TCRdb fed the 5' RACE reads into MiXCR, producing one record per CDR3 protein. The sample shows fewer than 400,000 distinct CDR3 sequences, under 15% of them seen only once. The germline V gene has CDR1 SGHRS and CDR2 YFSETQ. V was clipped by 6 bases and J by 1 base, with 10 bases between them. CDR3 size: 13 residues. The gene calls are TRBV5-1 and TRBJ1-2; D unclear. The receptor was isolated from a man aged 18 to 30 who had mild COVID-19 (a few samples of this study predate the infection). Cell type and time point are not known. Sequenced: PBMCs or a T cell subset sorted from them (not recorded which). As DNA, the CDR3 is TGCGCCAGCACCGAATCAGTTAACTATGGCTACACCTTC. Translated, it gives CASTESVNYGYTF.